Included here is one T cell receptor (beta chain) sequence, with context. This clonotype was seen a handful of times. The specificity of this receptor is unknown. This clone may be a read error of a much larger clone one base away. This specimen comes from a study of regulatory and conventional T cells in breast cancer (dated by TCRdb to the mid-2010s). The method behind the library was PCR. The reads were generated on an Illumina MiSeq. TCRdb redid the processing of the public reads, applying fastp at Q25 and MiXCR, and retained in-frame beta chains. Each entry merges the rows of one CDR3 protein and shows their most common DNA and genes. The sample data list around 16,000 distinct CDR3 sequences, and approximately 32% of these were observed just once. Clones ranked in the top ten supply around 1.5% of the sample. From cysteine to phenylalanine, the CDR3 is 13 amino acids long. The only DNA kept is the CDR3, 39 bases in frame from the first base. CDR1 and CDR2 (MNHNS, SASEGT) derive from the germline V gene.

This TCR was sampled from a female donor in good health. Sample: conventional T cells from blood. The receptor chain draws on TRBV6-1 and TRBJ2-3; too little of a D gene remains to name it. Read as DNA, the sequence is TGTGCCAGCGGCAGGCTCAGCACAGATGCGCAGTATTTT. It specifies CASGRLSTDAQYF.